The 2 T cell receptor beta chains below come from one sample, sequenced in a study of Tregs in tolerant kidney transplant recipients. Assay: immunoSEQ multiplex PCR; the TCRdb copy retains only in-frame clones and omits some. The table has 81,000 or so clones, roughly nine tenths seen once; the top ten hold about 1.4%. Related graft donors supplied nonmyeloablative bone marrow transplants, and mixed chimerism was transient. Sequenced material: CD4+ T cells from blood (PBMCs), taken 24 months after the transplant. Every receptor here comes from a human patient who received a combined kidney and bone marrow transplant. Certain T cells may be donor cells from the graft.

This rearrangement joins TRBV5-1 to TRBJ1-2, with D possibly matching TRBD1 (5 bases). CDR3 length equals 16 residues. Trimming left V 0 bases short and J 5 bases short, with 17 bases between. Germline V gene data show CDR1 as SGHRS and CDR2 as YFSETQ. This chain's CDR3 is CASSLGTTSQQYGYTF. The CDR3 nucleotides read TGCGCCAGCAGCTTGGGGACAACCTCGCAGCAGTATGGCTACACCTTC. The entire variable domain, with the rest obtained from reference TRBV5-1 and TRBJ1-2, is as follows: KAGVTQTPRYLIKTRGQQVTLSCSPISGHRSVSWYQQTPGQGLQFLFEYFSETQRNKGNFPGRFSGRQFSNSRSEMNVSTLELGDSALYLCASSLGTTSQQYGYTFGSGTRLTVV.

This chain links TRBV7-2 with TRBJ2-5; TRBD2 agrees at 9 bases. V gave up 3 bases and J gave up 4 bases; unmatched junction bases: 6. Germline values: CDR1 SGHTA, CDR2 FQGNSA. This CDR3 is 15 amino acids long. The CDR3 DNA follows: TGTGCCAGCAGCTTTGGTAGCGGGAGTTCAGAGACCCAGTACTTC. Amino acid sequence: CASSFGSGSSETQYF.